The TCR beta chain described here comes from a study of graft-versus-host responses after intestinal transplantation. Concerning this clone itself: Its target is unknown.

Data came from immunoSEQ multiplex PCR; TCRdb stores just in-frame clones and leaves some out. This table holds about 120,000 clones, about 93% found once. Sequenced here: unstimulated CD4+ T cells sorted from spleen or lymph node cells, sampled before intestinal transplant. The sequence was obtained from a human donor who received an intestinal transplant.

CDR3 DNA sequence: TGTGCCAGCAGCGTAAGTAGCTCCTACAATGAGCAGTTCTTC. The encoded protein is CASSVSSSYNEQFF. J is TRBJ2-1 and V is TRBV6-5; D unclear. The CDR3 totals 14 residues. Trimming took off 6 bases at V and 0 bases at J, with 9 bases between the two ends. Germline CDR1 MNHEY, CDR2 SVGAGI.